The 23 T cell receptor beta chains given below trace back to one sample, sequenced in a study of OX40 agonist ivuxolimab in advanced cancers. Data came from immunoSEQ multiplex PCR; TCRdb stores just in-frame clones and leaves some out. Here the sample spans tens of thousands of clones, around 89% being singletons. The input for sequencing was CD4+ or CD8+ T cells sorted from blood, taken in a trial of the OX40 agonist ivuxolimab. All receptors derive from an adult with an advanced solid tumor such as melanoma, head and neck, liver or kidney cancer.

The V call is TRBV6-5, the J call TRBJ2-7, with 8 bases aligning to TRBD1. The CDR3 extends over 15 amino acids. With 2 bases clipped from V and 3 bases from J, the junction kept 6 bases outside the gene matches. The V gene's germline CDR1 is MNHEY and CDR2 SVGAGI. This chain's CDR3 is CASSYVSGQDYEQYF. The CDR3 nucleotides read TGTGCCAGCAGTTACGTGTCGGGACAGGACTACGAGCAGTACTTC.

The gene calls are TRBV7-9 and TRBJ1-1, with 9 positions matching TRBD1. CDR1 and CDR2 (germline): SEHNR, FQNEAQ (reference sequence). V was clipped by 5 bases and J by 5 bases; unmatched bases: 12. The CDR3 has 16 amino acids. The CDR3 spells CASSPAQGASGTEAFF. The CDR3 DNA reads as TGTGCCAGCAGCCCAGCACAGGGGGCGTCGGGTACTGAAGCTTTCTTT.

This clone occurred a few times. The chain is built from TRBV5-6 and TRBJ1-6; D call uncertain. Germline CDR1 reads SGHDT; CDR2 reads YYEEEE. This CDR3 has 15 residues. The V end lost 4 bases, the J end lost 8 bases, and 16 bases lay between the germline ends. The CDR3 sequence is CASSLTSNGDSPLHF. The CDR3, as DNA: TGTGCCAGCAGCCTAACGTCGAACGGGGATTCACCCCTCCACTTT.

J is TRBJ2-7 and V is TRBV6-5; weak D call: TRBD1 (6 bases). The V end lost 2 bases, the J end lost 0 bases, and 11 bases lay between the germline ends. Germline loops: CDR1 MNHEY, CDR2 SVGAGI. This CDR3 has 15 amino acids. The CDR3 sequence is CASSYGQRFSYEQYF. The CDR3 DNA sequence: TGTGCCAGCAGTTACGGACAGCGATTCTCCTACGAGCAGTACTTC.

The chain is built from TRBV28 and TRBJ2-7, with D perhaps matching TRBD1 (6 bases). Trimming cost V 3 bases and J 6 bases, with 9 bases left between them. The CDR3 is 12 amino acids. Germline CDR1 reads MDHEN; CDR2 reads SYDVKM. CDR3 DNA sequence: TGTGCCAGCAGTTTCAGAGGGGGCGAGCAGTACTTC. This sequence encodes CASSFRGGEQYF.

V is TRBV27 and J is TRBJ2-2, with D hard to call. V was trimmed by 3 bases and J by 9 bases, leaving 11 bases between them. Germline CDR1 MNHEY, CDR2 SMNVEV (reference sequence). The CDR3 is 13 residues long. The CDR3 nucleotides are TGTGCCAGCAGTTTTTCAGGAATCCGGGAGCTGTTTTTT. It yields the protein CASSFSGIRELFF.

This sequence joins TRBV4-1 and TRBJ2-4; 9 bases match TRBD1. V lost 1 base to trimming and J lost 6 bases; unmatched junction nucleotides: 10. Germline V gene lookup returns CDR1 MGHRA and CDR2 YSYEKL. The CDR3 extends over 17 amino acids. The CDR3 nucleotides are TGCGCCAGCAGCCAAGGTTGGACGGGACAGGGTAGAAACATTCAGTACTTC. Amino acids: CASSQGWTGQGRNIQYF.

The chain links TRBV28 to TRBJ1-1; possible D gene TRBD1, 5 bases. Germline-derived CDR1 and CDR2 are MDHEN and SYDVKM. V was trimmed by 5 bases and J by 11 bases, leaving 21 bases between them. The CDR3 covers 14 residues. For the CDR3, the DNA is TGTGCCAGCAGTAAGACTAGTTTCTCAAAGGGGGCTTTCTTT. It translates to CASSKTSFSKGAFF.

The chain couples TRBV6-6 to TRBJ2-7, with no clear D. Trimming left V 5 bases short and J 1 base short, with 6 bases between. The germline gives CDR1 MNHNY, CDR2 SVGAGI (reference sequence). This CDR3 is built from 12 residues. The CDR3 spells CASSPQSYEQYF. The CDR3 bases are TGTGCCAGCAGTCCCCAGTCCTACGAGCAGTACTTC.

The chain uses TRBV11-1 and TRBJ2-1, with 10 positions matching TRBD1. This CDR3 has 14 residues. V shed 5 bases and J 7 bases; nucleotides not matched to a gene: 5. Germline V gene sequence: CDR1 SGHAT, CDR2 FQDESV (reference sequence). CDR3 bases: TGTGCCAGCAGCCCCCGGGACAGGGGTAATGAGCAGTTCTTC. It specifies CASSPRDRGNEQFF.

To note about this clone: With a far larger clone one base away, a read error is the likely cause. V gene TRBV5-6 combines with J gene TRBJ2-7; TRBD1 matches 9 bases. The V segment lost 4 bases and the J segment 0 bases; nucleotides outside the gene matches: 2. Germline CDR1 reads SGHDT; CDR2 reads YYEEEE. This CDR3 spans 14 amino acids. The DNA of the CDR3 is TGTGCCAGCAGCGGACAGGGGAGCTCCTACGAGCAGTACTTC. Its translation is CASSGQGSSYEQYF.

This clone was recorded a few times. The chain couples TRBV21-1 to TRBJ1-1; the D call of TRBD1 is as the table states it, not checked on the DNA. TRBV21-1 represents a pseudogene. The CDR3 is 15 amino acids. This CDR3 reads CASSLRDRGDTEAFF. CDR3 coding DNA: TGTGCCAGCAGCCTCCGGGACAGGGGGGATACTGAAGCTTTCTTT.

In DNA, the CDR3 is TGTGCCAGCAGCCCGGGAGGGGCTATGCCCTACGAGCAGTACTTC. Encoded protein: CASSPGGAMPYEQYF. The rearrangement uses TRBV9 and TRBJ2-7; TRBD2 aligns across 8 bases. The V gene's germline CDR1 is SGDLS and CDR2 YYNGEE. The CDR3 runs 15 residues. The trim removed 4 bases at V and 2 bases at J, leaving 8 bases unmatched.

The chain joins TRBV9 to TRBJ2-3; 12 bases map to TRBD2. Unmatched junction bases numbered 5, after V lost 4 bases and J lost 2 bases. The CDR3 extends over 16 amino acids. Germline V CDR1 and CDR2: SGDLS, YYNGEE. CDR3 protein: CASSTLAGGDTDTQYF. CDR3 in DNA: TGTGCCAGCAGCACCCTAGCGGGAGGGGACACAGATACGCAGTATTTT.

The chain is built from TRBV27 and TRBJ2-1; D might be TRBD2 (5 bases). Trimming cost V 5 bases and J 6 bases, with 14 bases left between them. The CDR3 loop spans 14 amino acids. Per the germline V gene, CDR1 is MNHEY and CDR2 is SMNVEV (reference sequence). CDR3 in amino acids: CASSLSGIGNEQFF. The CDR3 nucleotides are TGTGCCAGCAGTCTGTCCGGGATCGGCAATGAGCAGTTCTTC.

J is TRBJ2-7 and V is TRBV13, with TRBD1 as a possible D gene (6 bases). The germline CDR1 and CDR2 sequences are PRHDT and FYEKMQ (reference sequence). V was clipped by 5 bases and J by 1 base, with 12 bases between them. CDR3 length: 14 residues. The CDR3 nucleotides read TGTGCCAGCAGCCCAACCGGGACATCCTACGAGCAGTACTTC. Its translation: CASSPTGTSYEQYF.

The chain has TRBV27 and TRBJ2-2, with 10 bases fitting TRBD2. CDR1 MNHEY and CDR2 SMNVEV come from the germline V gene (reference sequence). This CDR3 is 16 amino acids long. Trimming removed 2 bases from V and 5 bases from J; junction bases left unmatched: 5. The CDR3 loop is CASSLIAGGGTGELFF. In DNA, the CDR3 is TGTGCCAGCAGTTTAATAGCGGGAGGCGGAACCGGGGAGCTGTTTTTT.

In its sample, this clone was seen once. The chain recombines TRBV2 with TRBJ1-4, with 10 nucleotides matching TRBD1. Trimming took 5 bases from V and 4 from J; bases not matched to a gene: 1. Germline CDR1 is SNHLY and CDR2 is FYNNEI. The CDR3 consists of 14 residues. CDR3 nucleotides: TGTGCCAGCAGTTGGACAGGGGGTAATGAAAAACTGTTTTTT. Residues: CASSWTGGNEKLFF.

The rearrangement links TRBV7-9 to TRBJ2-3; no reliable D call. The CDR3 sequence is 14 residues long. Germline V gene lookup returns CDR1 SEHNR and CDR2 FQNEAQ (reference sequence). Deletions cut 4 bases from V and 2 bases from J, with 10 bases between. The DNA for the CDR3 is TGTGCCAGCAGCTGGAAAGAGTTCACAGATACGCAGTATTTT. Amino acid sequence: CASSWKEFTDTQYF.

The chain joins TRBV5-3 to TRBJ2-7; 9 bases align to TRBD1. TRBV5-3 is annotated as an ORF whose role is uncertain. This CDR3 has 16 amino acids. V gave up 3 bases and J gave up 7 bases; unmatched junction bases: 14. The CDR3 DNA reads TGTGCCAGAAGCTCCGGGACAGGGTCGGGAGCGTGGGAGCAGTACTTC. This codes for CARSSGTGSGAWEQYF.

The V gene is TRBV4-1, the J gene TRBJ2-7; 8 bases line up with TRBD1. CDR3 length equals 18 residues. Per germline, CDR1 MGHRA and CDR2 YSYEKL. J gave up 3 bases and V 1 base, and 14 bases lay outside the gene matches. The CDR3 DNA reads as TGCGCCAGCAGCCAAGCTTACGGGGGTCCAGGGGGCGGCTACGAGCAGTACTTC. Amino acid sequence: CASSQAYGGPGGGYEQYF.

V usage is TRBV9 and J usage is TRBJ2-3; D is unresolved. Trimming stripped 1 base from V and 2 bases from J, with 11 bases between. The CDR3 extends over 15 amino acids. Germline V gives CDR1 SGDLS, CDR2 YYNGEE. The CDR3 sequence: CASSVWGTPTDTQYF. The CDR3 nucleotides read TGTGCCAGCAGCGTATGGGGAACCCCCACAGATACGCAGTATTTT. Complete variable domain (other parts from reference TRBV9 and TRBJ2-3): DSGVTQTPKHLITATGQRVTLRCSPRSGDLSVYWYQQSLDQGLQFLIQYYNGEERAKGNILERFSAQQFPDLHSELNLSSLELGDSALYFCASSVWGTPTDTQYFGPGTRLTVL.

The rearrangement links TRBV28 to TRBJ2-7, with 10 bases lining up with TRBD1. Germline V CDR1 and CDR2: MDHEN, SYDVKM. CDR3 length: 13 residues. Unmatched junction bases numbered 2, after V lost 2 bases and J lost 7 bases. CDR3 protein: CASSLGQGGEQYF. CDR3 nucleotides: TGTGCCAGCAGTTTAGGACAGGGGGGAGAGCAGTACTTC.